This T cell receptor (beta chain) derives from a study of blood T cell repertoires in COVID-19. For the study at large: Whether acute or convalescent, the COVID-19 samples came from the United States, Italy and Spain.

The length of the CDR3 is 15 residues. After removal of 2 bases from V and 5 bases from J, the junction contained 4 bases not matched to a gene. Per the germline V gene, CDR1 is MNHNY and CDR2 is SVGAGI (reference sequence). Methods used by the authors: Cell counts per sample came from amplifying reference gene primers. The protocol was immunoSEQ multiplex PCR, while the TCRdb copy is restricted to in-frame clones and leaves out a portion. The D gene and trimming were derived from the DNA, and the V and J assignments and clone size from that table. The sample has some 68,000 clones, roughly 80% seen once.

Input material: peripheral blood. The receptor was isolated from a man aged 65 to 85 with acute or convalescent COVID-19. This sequence joins TRBV6-6 and TRBJ1-5; 9 bases agree with TRBD1. The CDR3 here is CASSYSGQGYQPQHF. Here the CDR3 DNA reads TGTGCCAGCAGTTACAGCGGACAGGGGTATCAGCCCCAGCATTTT.